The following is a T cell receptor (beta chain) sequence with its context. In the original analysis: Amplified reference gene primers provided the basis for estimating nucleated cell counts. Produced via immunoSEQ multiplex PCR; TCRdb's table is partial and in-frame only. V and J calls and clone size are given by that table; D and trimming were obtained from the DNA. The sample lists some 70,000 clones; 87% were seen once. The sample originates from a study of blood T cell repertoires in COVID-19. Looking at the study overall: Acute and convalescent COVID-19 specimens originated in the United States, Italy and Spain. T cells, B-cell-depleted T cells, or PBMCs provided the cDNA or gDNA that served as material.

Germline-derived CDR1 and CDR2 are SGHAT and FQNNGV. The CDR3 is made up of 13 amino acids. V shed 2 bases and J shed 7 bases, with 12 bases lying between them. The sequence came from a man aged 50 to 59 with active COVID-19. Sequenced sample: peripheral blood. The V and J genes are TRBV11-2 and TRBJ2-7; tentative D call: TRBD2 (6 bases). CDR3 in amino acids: CASSLSPGREQYF. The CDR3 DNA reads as TGTGCCAGCAGCTTATCTCCGGGGAGGGAGCAGTACTTC.